This T cell receptor beta chain stems from a study of blood T cell repertoires in COVID-19. Method: immunoSEQ multiplex PCR; TCRdb's copy keeps in-frame clones and lacks some. The data show 55,000 to 80,000 clones, with 83% seen just once and under 8% held by the top ten. Germline CDR1 and CDR2: KGHSH and LQKENI. This CDR3 comprises 16 residues. V was pared by 4 bases and J by 3 bases, with 7 bases of the junction left unmatched. This clone has a single count. This receptor was identified in a human donor in a cohort sampled during active COVID-19. The chain links TRBV18 to TRBJ1-5, with TRBD1 matching 9 bases. Sequences were obtained from peripheral blood. CDR3 sequence reads: CASSLLGTGNNQPQHF. The CDR3 DNA reads TGTGCCAGCTCACTCCTCGGGACAGGGAACAATCAGCCCCAGCATTTT.